What follows are 19 T cell receptor beta chains derived from one specimen sequenced in a study of blood T cell repertoires in COVID-19. The data were produced by immunoSEQ multiplex PCR, yet TCRdb's version contains in-frame clones alone and is incomplete. The table lists about 180,000 clones, around 88% of them singletons. The source material was peripheral blood. These receptors were collected from a woman in her twenties or thirties with acute or convalescent COVID-19.

The sample holds one count of this clone. The CDR3 nucleotides are TGTGCCAGCAGCCAAGATCAGTTGCCTACCGGGGAGCTGTTTTTT. Residues: CASSQDQLPTGELFF. V and J are TRBV4-2 and TRBJ2-2; D unresolved. The CDR3 runs to 15 residues. The V gene lost 0 bases and the J gene lost 5 bases, with 10 bases spanning the gap. The germline V gene has CDR1 LGHNA and CDR2 YNFKEQ.

The rearrangement uses TRBV28 and TRBJ2-6; D remains ambiguous. This CDR3 region has 16 residues. The germline V gene encodes CDR1 MDHEN and CDR2 SYDVKM. V was cut by 5 bases and J by 2 bases, with 13 bases left in between. In DNA, the CDR3 is TGTGCCAGCAGTCAATTAATCAGGCCTGGGGCCAACGTCCTGACTTTC. Translation gives CASSQLIRPGANVLTF.

The chain is built from TRBV12-5 and TRBJ2-2, with D possibly TRBD1 on 6 matching bases. V lost 3 bases to trimming and J lost 3 bases, with 11 bases between them. The CDR3 covers 15 residues. The germline V gene has CDR1 LGHNT and CDR2 FRNRAP. Written as DNA, the CDR3 is TGTGCTAGTGGTTTCTACTCAGGGGACACCGGGGAGCTGTTTTTT. Translation: CASGFYSGDTGELFF. The complete variable domain, with remaining parts taken from reference TRBV12-5 and TRBJ2-2, reads DARVTQTPRHKVTEMGQEVTMRCQPILGHNTVFWYRQTMMQGLELLAYFRNRAPLDDSGMPKDRFSAEMPDATLATLKIQPSEPRDSAVYFCASGFYSGDTGELFFGEGSRLTVL.

This clone was counted once. Other nucleotide sequences in the sample specify the same CDR3. This sequence joins TRBV5-1 and TRBJ2-5; 7 bases line up with TRBD1. This CDR3 is built from 15 residues. Germline trimming cut 0 bases from V and 2 bases from J; bases unmatched to any gene: 4. Germline V gene data show CDR1 as SGHRS and CDR2 as YFSETQ. CDR3 amino acids: CASSLATGTQETQYF. The CDR3 DNA reads as TGCGCCAGCAGCTTGGCGACAGGGACGCAAGAGACCCAGTACTTC.

This clone was found once. The chain recombines TRBV5-1 with TRBJ2-3; D remains ambiguous. V gave up 2 bases and J gave up 5 bases, with 3 bases separating them. Per germline, CDR1 SGHRS and CDR2 YFSETQ. This CDR3 contains 11 residues. The CDR3 sequence: CASSFGDTQYF. The CDR3 coding sequence is TGCGCCAGCAGCTTCGGAGATACGCAGTATTTT. The full variable domain, with the rest looked up from reference TRBV5-1 and TRBJ2-3, is KAGVTQTPRYLIKTRGQQVTLSCSPISGHRSVSWYQQTPGQGLQFLFEYFSETQRNKGNFPGRFSGRQFSNSRSEMNVSTLELGDSALYLCASSFGDTQYFGPGTRLTVL.

This chain connects TRBV2 to TRBJ1-5; D not resolved. Per the germline V gene, CDR1 is SNHLY and CDR2 is FYNNEI. Trimming took off 6 bases at V and 6 bases at J, with 12 bases between the two ends. This CDR3 has 13 amino acids. The CDR3 loop reads CASRDSRGQPQHF. Here the CDR3 DNA reads TGTGCCAGCAGGGACTCCCGTGGTCAGCCCCAGCATTTT.

The rearrangement uses TRBV7-8 and TRBJ2-7, with D possibly TRBD1 on 6 matching bases. CDR1 and CDR2 from the germline V gene are SGHVS and FQNEAQ. The V end was cut by 5 bases, the J end by 3 bases, with 11 bases between. This CDR3 comprises 13 residues. For the CDR3, the DNA is TGTGCCAGCAGCCGGACAGTGAACTACGAGCAGTACTTC. It yields the protein CASSRTVNYEQYF.

The CDR3 is CASSFSGTGEHEQFF. CDR3 bases: TGTGCCAGCAGCTTCTCCGGGACAGGGGAGCATGAGCAGTTCTTC. The V call is TRBV7-2, the J call TRBJ2-1, with TRBD1 identical over 10 bases. In germline, CDR1 is SGHTA, CDR2 FQGNSA. The CDR3 covers 15 residues. Germline trimming cut 3 bases from V and 8 bases from J; bases unmatched to any gene: 7.

V usage is TRBV11-1 and J usage is TRBJ2-1; D gene ambiguous. CDR1 and CDR2 from the germline V gene are SGHAT and FQDESV (reference sequence). The CDR3 contains 14 residues. V lost 4 bases and J 4 bases, leaving 11 bases between the germline ends. This chain's CDR3 is CASSSGTPYNEQFF. CDR3 DNA sequence: TGTGCCAGCAGCTCAGGAACCCCGTACAATGAGCAGTTCTTC. The full variable domain, rest sourced from reference TRBV11-1 and TRBJ2-1, is EAEVAQSPRYKITEKSQAVAFWCDPISGHATLYWYRQILGQGPELLVQFQDESVVDDSQLPKDRFSAERLKGVDSTLKIQPAELGDSAMYLCASSSGTPYNEQFFGPGTRLTVL.

The chain links TRBV7-9 to TRBJ2-1; a weak D match, TRBD2 (6 bases). The germline V gene encodes CDR1 SEHNR and CDR2 FQNEAQ (reference sequence). The CDR3 length is 17 residues. V was clipped by 2 bases and J by 8 bases, with 22 bases between them. Written as DNA, the CDR3 is TGTGCCAGCAGCTTACAGATTCTAGCGATGGGCCCCCATGAGCAGTTCTTC. Its protein is CASSLQILAMGPHEQFF.

The chain combines TRBV21-1 with TRBJ1-1; the table's D call of TRBD1 was not tested on the DNA. TRBV21-1 is shown as a pseudogene. This CDR3 region has 16 residues. The CDR3 reads CASSKEIRDRETEAFF. The CDR3 coding sequence is TGTGCCAGCAGCAAAGAGATTCGGGACAGGGAAACTGAAGCTTTCTTT.

V usage is TRBV7-6 and J usage is TRBJ2-1; the match to TRBD2 covers 8 bases. The CDR3 is made up of 15 amino acids. In germline, CDR1 is SGHVS, CDR2 FNYEAQ. The trim removed 6 bases at V and 2 bases at J, leaving 6 bases unmatched. The CDR3 protein is CASSPGLAAYNEQFF. The CDR3 nucleotides are TGTGCCAGCAGTCCAGGACTAGCCGCCTACAATGAGCAGTTCTTC.

CDR3 sequence: CASSEALAGLLYEQYF. The CDR3 region has the DNA TGTGCCAGCAGTGAAGCCCTAGCGGGGTTACTCTACGAGCAGTACTTC. J is TRBJ2-7 and V is TRBV6-1; 9 bases match TRBD2. The CDR3 loop spans 16 amino acids. The V and J ends lost 0 bases and 3 bases, in that order; junction bases with no gene match: 6. Germline CDR1 MNHNS, CDR2 SASEGT.

The chain couples TRBV11-1 to TRBJ2-1; 11 bases agree with TRBD1. CDR1 is SGHAT, CDR2 FQDESV, per germline (reference sequence). After removal of 3 bases from V and 8 bases from J, the junction contained 6 bases not matched to a gene. CDR3 length equals 15 residues. CDR3 in DNA: TGTGCCAGCAGCTTGTGGACAGGGGGCATAGATGAGCAGTTCTTC. It is translated as CASSLWTGGIDEQFF. The variable domain in full, with the rest retrieved from reference TRBV11-1 and TRBJ2-1, is EAEVAQSPRYKITEKSQAVAFWCDPISGHATLYWYRQILGQGPELLVQFQDESVVDDSQLPKDRFSAERLKGVDSTLKIQPAELGDSAMYLCASSLWTGGIDEQFFGPGTRLTVL.

V usage is TRBV2 and J usage is TRBJ1-2, with a tentative D call TRBD1 (6 bases). Trimming took 9 bases from V and 5 from J, leaving 19 bases between them. The CDR3 spans 14 residues. CDR1 is SNHLY and CDR2 is FYNNEI in the germline V gene. The CDR3 protein is CASAMDSLIYGYTF. For the CDR3, the DNA is TGTGCCAGTGCCATGGACAGCTTAATATATGGCTACACCTTC.

The J gene is TRBJ2-2, the V gene TRBV5-1; D may be TRBD2 (6 bases). Deletions cut 4 bases from V and 0 bases from J, with 10 bases between. The CDR3 loop spans 15 amino acids. Germline V gene sequence: CDR1 SGHRS, CDR2 YFSETQ. CDR3 in DNA: TGCGCCAGCAGCCGCGGGATCTCGAACACCGGGGAGCTGTTTTTT. It codes for CASSRGISNTGELFF. Complete variable domain (other parts from reference TRBV5-1 and TRBJ2-2): KAGVTQTPRYLIKTRGQQVTLSCSPISGHRSVSWYQQTPGQGLQFLFEYFSETQRNKGNFPGRFSGRQFSNSRSEMNVSTLELGDSALYLCASSRGISNTGELFFGEGSRLTVL.

J is TRBJ1-1 and V is TRBV19, with D unresolved. CDR1 is LNHDA and CDR2 is SQIVND in the germline V gene (reference sequence). There are 12 residues in the CDR3. With 7 bases removed from V and 4 bases from J, the gap between germline ends came to 10 bases. The CDR3 protein is CASIGGFTEAFF. CDR3 DNA: TGTGCCAGTATTGGAGGATTCACTGAAGCTTTCTTT.

The chain has TRBV9 and TRBJ2-1; TRBD1 matches at 9 bases. The trim removed 2 bases at V and 5 bases at J, leaving 5 bases unmatched. CDR1 SGDLS and CDR2 YYNGEE come from the germline V gene. The CDR3 covers 15 residues. In nucleotides, the CDR3 is TGTGCCAGCAGCGTTGGGACAGGGTATCACAATGAGCAGTTCTTC. The encoded protein is CASSVGTGYHNEQFF.

V gene TRBV5-1 combines with J gene TRBJ1-2; D unclear. The CDR3 is 13 residues long. V was pared by 3 bases and J by 0 bases, with 6 bases between. CDR1 is SGHRS, CDR2 YFSETQ, per germline. This chain's CDR3 is CASSSPANYGYTF. The CDR3, as DNA: TGCGCCAGCAGCTCACCAGCTAACTATGGCTACACCTTC.